These 8 T cell receptor beta chains were sequenced from one sample in a study of regulatory T cells in long-lasting Graves disease (dated by TCRdb to the early 2020s). This sample's time point label indicates: newly diagnosed GD, antithyroid drugs for less than 3 months. For both TCR sequencing and RNA sequencing, RNA was extracted from PBMCs using TRIzol. The receptor library was made with multiplex PCR. Sequencer: Illumina HiSeq 4000. iRepertoire HTBI primers and Arm-PCR amplification of CDR3 regions were used to construct TCR beta libraries. TCRdb ran its own pipeline on the public reads, namely fastp trimming at Q25 and MiXCR clone calling, and kept in-frame beta chains. Every distinct CDR3 protein forms one entry, paired with its most common genes and DNA. The sample table holds about half a million distinct CDR3 sequences, of which around 11% were seen once. The ten largest clones take up 7.5% to 9% of the sample.

This sample was shared with a second study, whose subject was T cells in Graves' hyperthyroidism and ophthalmopathy.

This material consisted of peripheral blood mononuclear cells (PBMCs), taken at new diagnosis, from a patient treated with antithyroid drugs. These receptors all come from a woman in her 30s with Graves disease. Donor details come from another sample of the same person, matched by shared clones.

This clonotype was recorded a few times. This chain connects TRBV6-1 to TRBJ1-5; D remains unclear. The germline gives CDR1 MNHNS, CDR2 SASEGT. Trimming pared 0 bases from V and 6 bases from J, leaving 9 bases between. CDR3 length equals 14 residues. The CDR3 region is CASSEAGFGQPQHF. The CDR3 coding sequence is TGTGCCAGCAGTGAAGCAGGGTTCGGTCAGCCCCAGCATTTT.

V and J are TRBV3-1 and TRBJ1-4; D unclear. V was clipped by 4 bases and J by 6 bases, with 9 bases between them. The germline V gene has CDR1 LGHDT and CDR2 YNNKEL (reference sequence). This CDR3 has 13 amino acids. CDR3 nucleotide sequence: TGTGCCAGCAGCCCCTACCTCGATGAAAAACTGTTTTTT. It translates to CASSPYLDEKLFF.

This clonotype was recorded a few times. The genes are TRBV20-1 and TRBJ2-7; no reliable D call. V shed 5 bases and J shed 5 bases, with 10 bases lying between them. The germline V gene encodes CDR1 DFQATT and CDR2 SNEGSKA (reference sequence). CDR3 length: 11 amino acids. For the CDR3, the DNA is TGCAGTGCTGTGGACGGTAACGAGCAGTACTTC. Its translation: CSAVDGNEQYF.

This chain links TRBV6-1 with TRBJ1-5, with 7 nucleotides matching TRBD1. This CDR3 contains 14 residues. Germline V lookup: CDR1 MNHNS, CDR2 SASEGT. The J segment lost 3 bases and the V segment lost 5 bases, leaving 4 bases of the junction unmatched. CDR3 bases: TGTGCCAGCAGTCGCGACAGGGTCAATCAGCCCCAGCATTTT. It yields the protein CASSRDRVNQPQHF.

In this sample, this clonotype turned up a few times. This chain links TRBV30 with TRBJ1-3, with TRBD1 as a possible D gene (5 bases). The CDR3 totals 16 residues. V was pared by 3 bases and J by 0 bases, with 15 bases between. Germline-derived CDR1 and CDR2 are GTSNPN and SVGIG (reference sequence). CDR3 region: CAWSVGRTSSGNTIYF. CDR3 coding DNA: TGTGCCTGGAGCGTGGGACGGACGTCCTCTGGAAACACCATATATTTT. The full variable domain, rest sourced from reference TRBV30 and TRBJ1-3, is SQTIHQWPATLVQPVGSPLSLECTVEGTSNPNLYWYRQAAGRGLQLLFYSVGIGQISSEVPQNLSASRPQDRQFILSSKKLLLSDSGFYLCAWSVGRTSSGNTIYFGEGSWLTVV.

Many counts were recorded for this clonotype. This chain uses TRBV4-1 with TRBJ2-7; 8 positions match TRBD2. The CDR3 is 16 amino acids. Trimming at V came to 6 bases and at J to 7 bases, leaving 17 bases not matched to a gene. CDR1 is MGHRA and CDR2 is YSYEKL in the germline V gene. The CDR3 region has the DNA TGCGCCAGCAGTCGCGGGTCTACGGGAGGGCCGGGAGAGCAGTACTTC. Translated, it gives CASSRGSTGGPGEQYF.

On this clonotype itself: A much larger clone sits a single nucleotide away, making a read error possible. V is TRBV2 and J is TRBJ1-5; a weak D match, TRBD1 (5 bases). Trimming removed 3 bases from V and 5 bases from J, with 14 bases in between. Germline values: CDR1 SNHLY, CDR2 FYNNEI. The length of the CDR3 is 15 residues. As DNA, the CDR3 is TGTGCCAGCAGTGAGGGGGGAATTCGCGATCAGCCCCAGCATTTT. Translating it yields CASSEGGIRDQPQHF.

This clonotype showed up many times. V and J are TRBV20-1 and TRBJ1-1; a possible D gene is TRBD1 (5 bases). V was trimmed by 6 bases and J by 5 bases, leaving 22 bases between them. This CDR3 has 15 residues. Germline V gene sequence: CDR1 DFQATT, CDR2 SNEGSKA (reference sequence). The CDR3 coding sequence is TGCAGTGCACCGAGGGGCAGGGCAGGAGGGACTGAAGCTTTCTTT. Amino acid sequence: CSAPRGRAGGTEAFF.